This T cell receptor (beta chain) stems from a study of shared clonotypes between healthy human individuals. In germline, CDR1 is MNHEY, CDR2 SMNVEV (reference sequence). The V segment lost 6 bases and the J segment 4 bases; nucleotides outside the gene matches: 8. The CDR3 loop spans 17 amino acids. Measured with immunoSEQ multiplex PCR; TCRdb has only the in-frame clones, and not every one. Found here are a few million clones, 85% to 95% of them singletons; the top ten hold 0.37%. The source of this sequence is a man younger than 30 in good health. Some clones in this sample may be carry-over from other donors' samples. The V gene is TRBV27, the J gene TRBJ2-1; 14 nucleotides line up with TRBD2. Sequenced sample: naive CD4+ T cells from PBMCs. The sample's subset: CD45RA+ positively selected. CDR3 sequence reads: CASRPRTSGRSYNEQFF. DNA of the CDR3: TGTGCCAGCAGGCCGAGGACTAGCGGGAGGTCTTACAATGAGCAGTTCTTC.